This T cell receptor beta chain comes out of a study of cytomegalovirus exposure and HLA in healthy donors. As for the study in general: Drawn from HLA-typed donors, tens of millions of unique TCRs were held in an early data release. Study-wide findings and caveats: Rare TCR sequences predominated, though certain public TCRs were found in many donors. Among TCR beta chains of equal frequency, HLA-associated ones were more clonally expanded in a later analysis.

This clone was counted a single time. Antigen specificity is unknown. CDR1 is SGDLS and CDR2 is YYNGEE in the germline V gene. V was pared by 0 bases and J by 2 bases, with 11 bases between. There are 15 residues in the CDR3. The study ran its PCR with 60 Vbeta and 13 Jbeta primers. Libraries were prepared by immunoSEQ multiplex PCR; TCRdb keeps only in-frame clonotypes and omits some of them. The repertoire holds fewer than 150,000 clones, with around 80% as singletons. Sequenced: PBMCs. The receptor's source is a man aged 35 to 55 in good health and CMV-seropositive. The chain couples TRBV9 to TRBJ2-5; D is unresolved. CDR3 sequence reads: CASSVDYGRQETQYF. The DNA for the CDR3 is TGTGCCAGCAGCGTAGATTACGGTCGACAAGAGACCCAGTACTTC.